This TCR beta chain came from a study of T cell responses to AZD1222 COVID-19 vaccine. Study observations and caveats: The number of AZD1222 recipients seropositive at baseline was only 6 or 7. Spike-specific TCR breadth and depth grew following two AZD1222 doses.

The repertoire was sequenced with immunoSEQ multiplex PCR; TCRdb's copy has only in-frame clones and lacks some. The sample has 95,000 to 150,000 clones, roughly nine tenths seen once. The CDR3 is 15 residues long. Trimming pared 3 bases from V and 4 bases from J, leaving 13 bases between. Per the germline V gene, CDR1 is MNHNS and CDR2 is SASEGT. This clone has a single count. Antigen: not known. The receptor's source is an adult in good health. V and J are TRBV6-1 and TRBJ1-3; no reliable D call. The sample consisted of peripheral blood, taken on day 0 of AZD1222 vaccination. The CDR3 protein is CASSDGTRAGNTIYF. In nucleotides, the CDR3 is TGTGCCAGCAGTGATGGTACCCGCGCGGGAAACACCATATATTTT.